This TCR beta chain was recorded in a study of Graves' ophthalmopathy and Graves' hyperthyroidism. Of note for this clonotype: The antigen is unknown.

Other autoimmune diseases, uncontrolled infections, pregnancy or lactation ruled patients out of participation. CDR3 regions of TCR beta were amplified from RNA transcripts. First-round RT-PCR employed HTBI primers, with a second-round multiplex PCR after it. TCRdb re-derived calls from the multiplex PCR reads in MiXCR, one entry per CDR3 protein. The sample contains about 640,000 distinct CDR3 sequences, about 38% of which appear only once. Germline CDR1 is SNHLY and CDR2 is FYNNEI. Trimming cost V 4 bases and J 4 bases; bases outside gene matches: 18. The CDR3 runs to 19 residues. Study conclusions and caveats: With a specificity of around 77% and a sensitivity of roughly 71%, the model predicted ophthalmopathy progression.

The sequencing input was peripheral blood. The sequence was obtained from an adult man with Graves' ophthalmopathy. The chain recombines TRBV2 with TRBJ2-7; 11 nucleotides align to TRBD2. The CDR3 coding sequence is TGTGCCAGCAGTGTGGAACTAGCGGGGGCCACTCTCAGGGAATACGAGCAGTACTTC. Translating gives CASSVELAGATLREYEQYF. The full variable domain, rest sourced from reference TRBV2 and TRBJ2-7, is EPEVTQTPSHQVTQMGQEVILRCVPISNHLYFYWYRQILGQKVEFLVSFYNNEISEKSEIFDDQFSVERPDGSNFTLKIRSTKLEDSAMYFCASSVELAGATLREYEQYFGPGTRLTVT.